A single T cell receptor (beta chain) is shown here with its context. This receptor's antigen is unknown. Within one base of it there is no much larger clone, and no base qualities were kept. From each donor, a single peripheral blood sample of around 120 mL on average was drawn into heparinised tubes. Using a panel that included CD45RO, CCR7, CD25, CD127, CD95 and CD27, naive, central memory, regulatory and stem cell-like memory CD4+ T cells were sorted on a BD FACSAria II. All sorted populations exceeded 95% purity. PBMCs were isolated immediately by Lymphoprep density gradient centrifugation and stained directly without culture. So that batch effects would be minimized, each experiment stained and sorted samples in pairs, pairing one healthy donor with one patient. The entire amount of isolated RNA was reverse transcribed using the High Capacity cDNA Reverse Transcription Kit, so the sequenced TCRB transcripts were expressed ones. Deep immunoSEQ sequencing was performed on naive, central memory and regulatory T cell samples, with an average of around 3.5 million total reads per sample. Sorted cells were lysed in RLT buffer, and RNA was extracted using DNase-treated RNeasy Micro or Mini kits according to cell number. Each cell subset was processed separately to prevent cross-contamination, with patient and healthy donor samples processed together. The immunoSEQ multiplex PCR was used to amplify TCRB sequences from cDNA, generating 87-bp fragments that spanned the CDR3 region. Sequencing of the amplicons was done on the Illumina HiSeq platform. For the original study's pipeline: Synthetic template baselines were used to correct PCR bias computationally, reads within Hamming distance 2 were collapsed, and singletons that could not be merged were discarded. Reads were aligned against IMGT to assign V, D and J genes, CDR3 length and insertions or deletions at six rearrangement sites. Within each subset, clonotype counts were normalized to sorted cell number, after which true diversity and Gini coefficients were computed with the tcR R package. The overlap coefficient, calculated on TCRB nucleotide sequences, was used to measure repertoire sharing. TCRdb took this table from immuneACCESS and kept in-frame rearrangements with V and J called. Such tables lack part of the clones; where checked against another copy, unresolved V genes explain under half of the gap, and the rest is unexplained. Clone size and V and J calls were adopted from that table, with D and trimming inferred from the DNA. Recorded for this sample are some 160,000 clones; about 10% of them occurred a single time. The ten largest account for 0.7% of the sample.

The sample originates from a study of beta chain features in type 1 diabetes (dated by TCRdb to between 2017 and 2018). Background for the entire study: Mean age, gender distribution, total cell number and subset yield did not differ between patients and healthy donors. A total of some 100,000,000 sorted cells were examined across all samples, and the number of cells per subset was strongly correlated with RNA yield. In the study, TCRB repertoires of sorted circulating CD4+ T cell subsets from recently diagnosed type 1 diabetes patients were compared with those of matched healthy donors. Whereas all 28 donors provided naive and central memory subsets, regulatory and stem cell-like memory subsets were isolated from just 8 patients and roughly 8 healthy donors.

Results the study describes overall, beyond this receptor: HLA sub-analyses involved small numbers of individuals, so any influence of HLA type on TCRB rearrangement remained unresolved. Type 1 diabetes patients showed a moderate but significant shortening of TCRB CDR3 length in all four CD4+ subsets. The naive, central memory and regulatory TCRB repertoires appeared to resemble one another more closely among patients than among healthy donors. Because cDNA was sequenced instead of genomic DNA, activated cells with high expression could be over-represented, although the groups did not differ in activation or CD3 levels. Shorter templates might have been favored by PCR, but patient and control samples were amplified and corrected together, so both groups would have been affected equally by any skew. At VDJ recombination sites, patients with type 1 diabetes made fewer insertions and deleted more nucleotides, a pattern implying thymic rearrangement abnormalities.

CDR1 SGHVS and CDR2 FQNEAQ are derived from the germline V gene. Cut back by 1 base and 1 base, the V and J ends lie 10 bases apart. The CDR3 goes from the cysteine to the phenylalanine over 15 residues. Only the CDR3 part of the read is kept: 45 bases, read in frame from the first base. Input material: central memory CD4+ T cells from blood. This TCR was recovered from a woman aged 30 to 39 with type 1 diabetes. The chain is assembled from TRBV7-8 and TRBJ1-1, with the identity of the D gene unclear. DNA sequence: TGTGCCAGCAGCTTAGATTACAGCACGAACACTGAAGCTTTCTTT. It codes for CASSLDYSTNTEAFF.